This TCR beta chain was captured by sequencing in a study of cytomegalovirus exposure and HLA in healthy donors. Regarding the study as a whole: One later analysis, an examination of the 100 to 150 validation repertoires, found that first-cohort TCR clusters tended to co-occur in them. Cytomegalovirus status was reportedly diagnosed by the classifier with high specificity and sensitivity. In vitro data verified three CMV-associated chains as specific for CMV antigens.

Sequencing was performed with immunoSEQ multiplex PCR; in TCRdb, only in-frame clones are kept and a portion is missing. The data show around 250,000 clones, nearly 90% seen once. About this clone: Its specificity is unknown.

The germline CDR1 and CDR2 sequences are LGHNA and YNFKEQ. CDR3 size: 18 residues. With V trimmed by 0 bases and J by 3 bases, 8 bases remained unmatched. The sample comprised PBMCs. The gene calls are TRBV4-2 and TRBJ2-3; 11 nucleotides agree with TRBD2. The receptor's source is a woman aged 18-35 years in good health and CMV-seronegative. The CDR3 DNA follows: TGTGCCAGCAGCCAAGATCGGGGTAGCGGGGGGGCGACAGATACGCAGTATTTT. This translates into CASSQDRGSGGATDTQYF.